Below, 21 T cell receptor beta chains from the same sample are listed, as sequenced in a study of T cells in Graves' hyperthyroidism and ophthalmopathy. Amplification of TCR beta CDR3 regions used RNA as the template. The TCR CDR3 was amplified in a first-round RT-PCR using the HTBI primer set. TCRdb independently ran MiXCR on the multiplex PCR reads; one entry per CDR3 protein. The table includes 350,000 to 400,000 distinct CDR3 sequences, over 11% detected once. The sequencing sample was made of blood. The receptor set was obtained from an older woman with Graves' hyperthyroidism.

This clonotype was detected ten times or more. The chain employs TRBV11-2 and TRBJ2-4, with TRBD2 identical over 7 bases. The CDR3 spans 15 residues. CDR1 and CDR2 (germline): SGHAT, FQNNGV. Unmatched junction bases numbered 6, after V lost 6 bases and J lost 1 base. The CDR3 sequence is CASSFISGAKNIQYF. The CDR3 region has the DNA TGTGCCAGCAGTTTTATTAGCGGGGCCAAAAACATTCAGTACTTC.

This sequence joins TRBV5-6 and TRBJ1-1; D call uncertain. This CDR3 has 14 residues. Germline CDR1 SGHDT, CDR2 YYEEEE. V was trimmed by 0 bases and J by 2 bases, leaving 8 bases between them. CDR3 loop: CASSLVHSNTEAFF. DNA for the CDR3: TGTGCCAGCAGCTTGGTCCACTCAAACACTGAAGCTTTCTTT.

This clonotype occurred many times. The chain has TRBV5-1 and TRBJ2-7; 14 positions agree with TRBD2. The V and J ends lost 4 bases and 2 bases, in that order; junction bases with no gene match: 17. The length of the CDR3 is 20 residues. Germline CDR1 SGHRS, CDR2 YFSETQ. The CDR3 here is CASSKGTSGRIYEVAYEQYF. The CDR3 nucleotides read TGCGCCAGCAGCAAAGGGACTAGCGGGAGAATTTATGAGGTTGCCTACGAGCAGTACTTC.

The chain couples TRBV9 to TRBJ2-1; TRBD2 matches 11 bases. Germline V CDR1 and CDR2: SGDLS, YYNGEE. The V segment lost 0 bases and the J segment 9 bases; nucleotides outside the gene matches: 8. The CDR3 consists of 16 residues. The CDR3 here is CASSVATSGSLGEQFF. The CDR3 nucleotides read TGTGCCAGCAGCGTAGCAACTAGCGGGAGTCTTGGTGAGCAGTTCTTC.

The table lists this clonotype with many counts. As DNA, the CDR3 is TGTGCCAGCATCCCGTCGAGGCTTGGAGAGACCCAGTACTTC. It codes for CASIPSRLGETQYF. This chain uses TRBV7-8 with TRBJ2-5; D is undetermined. Germline V gene sequence: CDR1 SGHVS, CDR2 FQNEAQ. Trimming pared 7 bases from V and 4 bases from J, leaving 16 bases between. This CDR3 is 14 amino acids long.

V gene TRBV27 combines with J gene TRBJ1-2; 9 bases are a match to TRBD1. Germline V gene data show CDR1 as MNHEY and CDR2 as SMNVEV (reference sequence). CDR3 size: 15 residues. V shed 3 bases and J 4 bases; nucleotides not matched to a gene: 6. In DNA, the CDR3 is TGTGCCAGCAGTTTTACAGGGGGCGCGGGCTATGGCTACACCTTC. Amino acids: CASSFTGGAGYGYTF.

This clonotype was seen ten or more times. The rearrangement uses TRBV12-3 or TRBV12-4 and TRBJ1-1, with TRBD1 as a possible D gene (5 bases). Trimming pared 8 bases from V and 10 bases from J, leaving 17 bases between. CDR3 length: 12 residues. CDR3 sequence reads: CASPEPSGGAFF. In nucleotides, the CDR3 is TGTGCCAGCCCCGAACCGTCCGGGGGAGCTTTCTTT.

This clonotype has at least ten counts. The chain is built from TRBV20-1 and TRBJ1-1; TRBD1 is a possible D gene (5 bases). Looked up from germline, CDR1 is DFQATT and CDR2 is SNEGSKA (reference sequence). Trimming cost V 7 bases and J 11 bases, with 20 bases left between them. There are 12 residues in the CDR3. The DNA for the CDR3 is TGCAGTGTATCGACCGGGGCTTCCGATGCTTTCTTT. It translates to CSVSTGASDAFF.

This clonotype was recorded at least ten times. The V call is TRBV30, the J call TRBJ1-5, with D perhaps matching TRBD1 (5 bases). The V gene lost 4 bases and the J gene lost 10 bases, with 23 bases spanning the gap. The CDR3 has 15 residues. Germline loops: CDR1 GTSNPN, CDR2 SVGIG (reference sequence). The CDR3 region is CAWNSGARRASPQHF. The CDR3 nucleotides are TGTGCCTGGAATAGCGGGGCCCGGCGGGCAAGCCCCCAGCATTTT. Full variable domain (missing parts from reference TRBV30 and TRBJ1-5): SQTIHQWPATLVQPVGSPLSLECTVEGTSNPNLYWYRQAAGRGLQLLFYSVGIGQISSEVPQNLSASRPQDRQFILSSKKLLLSDSGFYLCAWNSGARRASPQHFGDGTRLSIL.

This clonotype has at least ten counts. The J gene is TRBJ2-1, the V gene TRBV2; 14 nucleotides agree with TRBD2. Losses at the gene ends were 6 bases for V and 9 bases for J; bases not matched to a gene: 7. The germline V gene has CDR1 SNHLY and CDR2 FYNNEI. CDR3 length equals 15 residues. The CDR3 nucleotides are TGTGCCAGCAGGCCGGGACTAGCGGGAGTAGGTGAGCAGTTCTTC. This sequence encodes CASRPGLAGVGEQFF.

This clonotype was seen a handful of times. The chain uses TRBV7-9 and TRBJ2-5; no firm D call. V gave up 3 bases and J gave up 5 bases, with 10 bases separating them. The germline gives CDR1 SEHNR, CDR2 FQNEAQ (reference sequence). The CDR3 covers 13 residues. In nucleotides, the CDR3 is TGTGCCAGCAGCTTGACGGAAATGGAGACCCAGTACTTC. Amino acid sequence: CASSLTEMETQYF.

This clonotype was detected only a few times. This chain joins TRBV7-3 and TRBJ2-2; D is uncertain. This CDR3 contains 14 residues. With 2 bases removed from V and 4 bases from J, the gap between germline ends came to 8 bases. Germline CDR1 and CDR2: SGHTA and FQGTGA. The CDR3 sequence is CASSLADLTGELFF. CDR3 DNA: TGTGCCAGCAGCTTAGCAGACCTCACCGGGGAGCTGTTTTTT.

There are many counts of this clonotype. V and J are TRBV3-1 and TRBJ2-5, with 9 bases matching TRBD1. J gave up 10 bases and V 3 bases, and 3 bases lay outside the gene matches. Germline V gene sequence: CDR1 LGHDT, CDR2 YNNKEL (reference sequence). This CDR3 region has 12 residues. The DNA for the CDR3 is TGTGCCAGCAGCCAGGGACAGGGCCACCAGTACTTC. Amino acid sequence: CASSQGQGHQYF.

In this sample, this clonotype turned up many times. V gene TRBV11-2 combines with J gene TRBJ2-1; 13 bases match TRBD2. This CDR3 region has 19 residues. CDR1 SGHAT and CDR2 FQNNGV come from the germline V gene. V trimming: 1 base; J trimming: 4 bases; junction bases outside the gene matches: 10. The CDR3 sequence is CASSLALVLTSGGYNEQFF. The CDR3 DNA follows: TGTGCCAGCAGCTTAGCCCTAGTCCTGACTAGCGGGGGGTACAATGAGCAGTTCTTC. Combining the CDR3 with reference TRBV11-2 and TRBJ2-1 gives the whole variable domain EAGVAQSPRYKIIEKRQSVAFWCNPISGHATLYWYQQILGQGPKLLIQFQNNGVVDDSQLPKDRFSAERLKGVDSTLKIQPAKLEDSAVYLCASSLALVLTSGGYNEQFFGPGTRLTVL.

This clonotype occurred many times. The gene calls are TRBV12-3 or TRBV12-4 and TRBJ1-2, with 7 bases matching TRBD1. This CDR3 is 13 amino acids long. Trimming removed 7 bases from V and 1 base from J; junction bases left unmatched: 3. The CDR3 DNA sequence: TGTGCCAGCAAGGGGACAGTTAACTATGGCTACACCTTC. It specifies CASKGTVNYGYTF.

This clonotype was detected many times. The CDR3 coding sequence is TGTGCCAGCAGCGTACTGCCGGACAGTACCACTGAAGCTTTCTTT. As protein: CASSVLPDSTTEAFF. The rearrangement links TRBV9 to TRBJ1-1; weak D call: TRBD1 (6 bases). CDR1 and CDR2 (germline): SGDLS, YYNGEE. V lost 1 base, J lost 4 bases, and 14 bases lay in between. The length of the CDR3 is 15 residues.

This clonotype was seen at least ten times. This chain links TRBV28 with TRBJ2-2; D perhaps matches TRBD1 (6 bases). The germline V and J ends were trimmed by 3 bases and 4 bases, with 12 bases remaining between them. The germline V gene encodes CDR1 MDHEN and CDR2 SYDVKM. CDR3 length: 15 amino acids. CDR3 amino acids: CASSFQGLVTGELFF. The CDR3 DNA reads as TGTGCCAGCAGTTTCCAGGGGTTGGTCACCGGGGAGCTGTTTTTT.

This clonotype was counted between two and nine times. The chain carries TRBV9 and TRBJ1-1, with D possibly matching TRBD1 (6 bases). This CDR3 contains 16 residues. Trimming shortened V by 0 bases and J by 1 base, and 13 bases separated the two germline ends. Germline V CDR1 and CDR2: SGDLS, YYNGEE. The CDR3 nucleotides are TGTGCCAGCAGCGTAGATGCAGGGGCGACGAACACTGAAGCTTTCTTT. It specifies CASSVDAGATNTEAFF.

This chain links TRBV25-1 with TRBJ1-2; TRBD1 agrees at 9 bases. Trimming took 4 bases from V and 1 from J; bases not matched to a gene: 7. Germline V gives CDR1 MGHDK, CDR2 SYGVNS. The CDR3 runs 16 residues. Written as DNA, the CDR3 is TGTGCCAGCAGTGCCGGGACAGGGTTGTTTAACTATGGCTACACCTTC. Translated: CASSAGTGLFNYGYTF.

This clonotype has at least ten counts. The CDR3 nucleotides are TGTGCCATCAGCTTGGACAGGGGCGATCTCTATGGCTACACCTTC. Translation gives CAISLDRGDLYGYTF. V is TRBV10-3 and J is TRBJ1-2; TRBD1 agrees at 9 bases. The V segment lost 6 bases and the J segment 4 bases; nucleotides outside the gene matches: 9. This CDR3 is 15 amino acids long. Germline V gene data show CDR1 as ENHRY and CDR2 as SYGVKD.

This clonotype was detected once. Being one base from a much bigger clone, this may be a read error. The rearrangement links TRBV27 to TRBJ2-7; D is ambiguous. Trimming pared 8 bases from V and 2 bases from J, leaving 10 bases between. The CDR3 totals 12 residues. The germline CDR1 and CDR2 sequences are MNHEY and SMNVEV (reference sequence). CDR3 loop: CASGHRPYEQYF. In nucleotides, the CDR3 is TGTGCCAGCGGGCACCGCCCCTACGAGCAGTACTTC.